One and the same sample provided the 14 T cell receptor delta chains below, sequenced in a study of γδ T cells in repeated Plasmodium falciparum infection. TCRdb redid the clone calls on the multiplex PCR reads with CATT. The top ten hold about 8.3% of the sample, which has tens of thousands of delta-chain clones, approximately 1.5% seen once. Flow sorting of PBMC yielded separate Vgamma9/Vdelta2+ and Vdelta2-negative gammadelta T cell populations for bulk repertoire analysis. The material sequenced was gamma-delta T cells from blood. These receptors were collected from a pool of human donors (malaria-infected and uninfected, not separated).

This clone was counted a few times. Only one base separates this from a far larger clonotype, so it likely reflects a read error. Different DNA sequences within this sample yield the same CDR3. No J gene was assigned, while the V gene was called as TRDV2; no check of the table's D call, TRDD3, against the DNA was made. The germline V gene encodes CDR1 GEAIGNYY and CDR2 EKD. This CDR3 is 19 amino acids long. CDR3 amino acids: CACDTVWLGDTSLTAQLFF. The CDR3 DNA is TGTGCCTGTGACACCGTCTGGCTGGGGGATACATCTTTGACAGCACAACTCTTCTTC.

This clone was seen a few times. The TCRdb protein comes from a much larger clone and disagrees with this DNA's translation at residue 13, likely due to a read error; the protein given here is derived from the DNA. The chain recombines TRDV1 with TRDJ1; D perhaps matches TRDD3 (7 bases). This CDR3 has 17 residues. CDR1 and CDR2 from the germline V gene are TSWWSYY and QGS. CDR3 loop: CALGEPSPSLGEDRLIF. DNA of the CDR3: TGTGCCCTTGGGGAGCCTTCCCCTTCTTTGGGGGAGGACAGACTCATCTTT.

This clone has ten or more counts. The protein TCRdb lists belongs to a much larger clone and differs from this DNA's translation at residue 4, which points to a read error; the protein shown is made from the DNA. CDR3 nucleotides: TGTGCCTGTGGCGTACTGGGGGTTTACACCGATAAACTCATCTTT. The encoded protein is CACGVLGVYTDKLIF. This rearrangement joins TRDV2 to TRDJ1; 8 positions agree with TRDD3. CDR1 and CDR2 from the germline V gene are GEAIGNYY and EKD. Trimming cost V 5 bases and J 0 bases; bases outside gene matches: 7. The CDR3 is 15 residues long.

This clone was found many times. The protein held in TCRdb is that of a much larger clone and does not match this DNA's translation at residue 14, likely because of a read error; the protein shown is translated from the DNA. The V call is TRDV2, the J call TRDJ1; 8 nucleotides line up with TRDD3. This CDR3 contains 17 residues. CDR1 and CDR2 from the germline V gene are GEAIGNYY and EKD. This chain's CDR3 is CACDTLARGDNTDRLIF. The CDR3 nucleotides read TGTGCCTGTGACACCCTAGCCCGGGGGGATAACACCGATAGACTCATCTTT.

At least ten counts were recorded for this clone. The protein TCRdb lists belongs to a much larger clone and differs from this DNA's translation at residue 10, which points to a read error; the protein shown is made from the DNA. This chain joins TRDV1 and TRDJ1; D is uncertain. This CDR3 is 18 amino acids long. In germline, CDR1 is TSWWSYY, CDR2 QGS. Deletions cut 3 bases from V and 0 bases from J, with 20 bases between. The CDR3 DNA reads as TGTGCTCTTGGGGACGCCCGCCTCCTGATCGTGTACACCGATAAACTCATCTTT. Translated, it gives CALGDARLLIVYTDKLIF.

The sample holds many counts of this clone. TCRdb lists the protein of a much larger clone for this DNA, which differs at residue 3, so this is likely a read error; the protein given here is translated from the DNA itself. V gene TRDV1 combines with J gene TRDJ1, with TRDD3 identical over 7 bases. CDR3 length equals 18 residues. Germline CDR1 reads TSWWSYY; CDR2 reads QGS. The CDR3 bases are TGTGCTATTGGGGAACTCTCCCACCTGGGGGGATACACCGATAAACTCATCTTT. This sequence encodes CAIGELSHLGGYTDKLIF.

This clone was seen repeatedly, ten times or more. This DNA's translation differs at residue 10 from TCRdb's protein, which comes from a much larger clone; a read error is likely, and the protein shown is translated from the DNA. CDR3 loop: CACDTKYYQLMYTDKLIF. In DNA, the CDR3 is TGTGCCTGTGACACGAAGTACTACCAGCTGATGTACACCGATAAACTCATCTTT. J is TRDJ1 and V is TRDV2; D not resolved. The J gene comes from matching the DNA to germline here; TCRdb lacks it. The CDR3 has 18 amino acids. Germline V gene sequence: CDR1 GEAIGNYY, CDR2 EKD. The V gene lost 1 base and the J gene lost 0 bases, with 20 bases spanning the gap.

As concerns this clone: TCRdb records a much larger clone's protein for this DNA, with a difference at residue 16 that likely arises from a read error; the protein given is the translation of the DNA. This chain uses TRDV1 with TRDJ2, with 11 bases matching TRDD3. TCRdb records no J gene; here it was assigned by comparing the DNA to germline. CDR3 size: 21 residues. Germline CDR1 and CDR2: TSWWSYY and QGS. Trimming at V came to 5 bases and at J to 4 bases, leaving 21 bases not matched to a gene. CDR3 DNA: TGTGCTCTTGGGTTTTCCTACCTGCAAGACCTGGGGGATACTCGGACAGCACAACTCTTCTTT. Residues: CALGFSYLQDLGDTRTAQLFF.

This clone showed up just a few times. The protein TCRdb lists belongs to a much larger clone and differs from this DNA's translation at residue 3, which points to a read error; the protein shown is made from the DNA. The V call is TRDV1, the J call TRDJ1; possible D gene TRDD3, 5 bases. CDR1 is TSWWSYY and CDR2 is QGS in the germline V gene. This CDR3 region has 16 residues. The chain's CDR3 is CAVGELIPQKEGKLIF. CDR3 in DNA: TGTGCTGTTGGGGAGCTTATCCCCCAAAAGGAGGGTAAACTCATCTTT.

With respect to this clone: A far larger clone is a single base away, which makes a read error likely. At the DNA level, this CDR3 is encoded by other sequences in the same sample as well. The chain combines TRDV1 with TRDJ1, with a possible D match to TRDD3 (6 bases). The J gene is not listed in TCRdb, so it was assigned here from a DNA match to germline. The CDR3 length is 19 residues. Germline-derived CDR1 and CDR2 are TSWWSYY and QGS. V lost 0 bases, J lost 0 bases, and 20 bases lay in between. The CDR3 loop reads CALGELSLVGGQYTDKLIF. DNA for the CDR3: TGTGCTCTTGGGGAACTGAGCTTAGTGGGGGGTCAGTACACCGATAAACTCATCTTT.

This clone was counted many times. A read error is the likely source, as a far larger clone sits one nucleotide away. Other DNA sequences within the sample encode an identical CDR3. The chain links TRDV1 to TRDJ1, with D possibly being TRDD3 (6 bases). No J segment appears in TCRdb, so it was assigned here by matching the sequence to germline. The length of the CDR3 is 13 residues. Germline CDR1 is TSWWSYY and CDR2 is QGS. CDR3 DNA: TGCGCTCTTGGGGGGTTTCCAGCCGATAAACTCATCTTT. Protein: CALGGFPADKLIF.

The chain links TRDV1 to TRDJ1, with 9 nucleotides matching TRDD3. Matching the DNA to germline supplied the J gene, which TCRdb does not give. Germline trimming cut 7 bases from V and 3 bases from J; bases unmatched to any gene: 9. Germline V gene sequence: CDR1 TSWWSYY, CDR2 QGS. The CDR3 runs 15 residues. Here the CDR3 reads CALVWGIYSADKLIF. The CDR3 nucleotides read TGTGCTCTTGTCTGGGGGATCTATAGTGCCGATAAACTCATCTTT.

This clone was counted a few times. A read error is the likely source, as a far larger clone sits one nucleotide away. This specimen includes other DNA sequences encoding the same CDR3. The rearrangement links TRDV3 to TRDJ1, with 9 bases lining up with TRDD3. Germline loops: CDR1 TVYSNPD, CDR2 GDNSRS (reference sequence). This CDR3 contains 17 residues. V was pared by 1 base and J by 2 bases, with 14 bases of the junction left unmatched. The DNA of the CDR3 is TGTGCCTTTAAGGAGGGTTACTGGGGGAGGTATACCGATAAACTCATCTTT. Translated, it gives CAFKEGYWGRYTDKLIF. The entire variable domain, with the rest obtained from reference TRDV3 and TRDJ1, is as follows: CDKVTQSSPDQTVASGSEVVLLCTYDTVYSNPDLFWYRIRPDYSFQFVFYGDNSRSEGADFTQGRFSVKHILTQKAFHLVISPVRTEDSATYYCAFKEGYWGRYTDKLIFGKGTRVTVEP.

On this clone itself: This may stem from a read error, because a much larger clone lies one nucleotide away. Additional DNA sequences in this sample encode the identical CDR3. The V gene reported is TRDV1; the J gene is uncalled; the table assigns TRDD3, which was not confirmed against the DNA. The CDR3 consists of 17 residues. Germline CDR1 TSWWSYY, CDR2 QGS. As DNA, the CDR3 is TGTGCTCTTGGGGAACTCCACCCTCCACTGGATACCGATAAACCCATCTTT. Translated: CALGELHPPLDTDKPIF.